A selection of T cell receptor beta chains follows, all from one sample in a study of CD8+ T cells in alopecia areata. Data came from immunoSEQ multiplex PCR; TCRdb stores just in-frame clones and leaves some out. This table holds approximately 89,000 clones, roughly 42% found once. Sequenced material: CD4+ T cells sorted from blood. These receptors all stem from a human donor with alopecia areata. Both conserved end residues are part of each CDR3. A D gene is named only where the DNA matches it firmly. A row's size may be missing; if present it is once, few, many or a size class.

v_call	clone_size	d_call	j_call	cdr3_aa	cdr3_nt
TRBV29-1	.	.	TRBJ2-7	CSVTGASYEQYF	TGCAGCGTTACGGGGGCCTCCTACGAGCAGTACTTC
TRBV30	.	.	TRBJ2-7	CASWDGKFYEQYF	TGTGCCTCTTGGGACGGGAAATTCTACGAGCAGTACTTC
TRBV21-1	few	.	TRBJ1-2	CASSSERVRGYTF	TGTGCCAGCAGCAGTGAGAGGGTGAGAGGCTACACCTTC
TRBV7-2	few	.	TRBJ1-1	CASSLARGEAFF	TGTGCCAGCAGCTTAGCGAGGGGTGAAGCTTTCTTT
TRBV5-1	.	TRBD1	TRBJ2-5	CASSLTGGRQETQYF	TGCGCCAGCAGCTTGACAGGGGGCCGGCAAGAGACCCAGTACTTC
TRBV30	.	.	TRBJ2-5	CAWNTGRETQYF	TGTGCCTGGAACACAGGGAGGGAGACCCAGTACTTC
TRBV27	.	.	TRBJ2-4	CASSLKGDVKNIQYF	TGTGCCAGCAGTTTAAAGGGAGATGTCAAAAACATTCAGTACTTC
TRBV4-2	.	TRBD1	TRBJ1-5	CASSQDRTGGSVGPQHF	TGTGCCAGCAGCCAAGACCGGACAGGGGGATCGGTTGGGCCCCAGCATTTT
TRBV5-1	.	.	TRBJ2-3	CASSLDGTDTQYF	TGCGCCAGCAGCTTGGACGGCACAGATACGCAGTATTTT
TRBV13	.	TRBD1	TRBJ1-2	CASTLQGEGAGYTF	TGTGCCAGCACCTTACAGGGGGAAGGGGCCGGCTACACCTTC
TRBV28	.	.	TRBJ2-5	CASSNLRSATQETQYF	TGTGCCAGCAGCAACCTCAGGAGCGCCACCCAAGAGACCCAGTACTTC
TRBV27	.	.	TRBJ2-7	CASSFREGYEQYF	TGTGCCAGCAGTTTCAGGGAAGGCTACGAGCAGTACTTC
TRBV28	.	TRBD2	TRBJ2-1	CASLPGLAGGPRSYNEQFF	TGTGCCAGCCTACCCGGACTAGCGGGAGGGCCGAGGTCCTACAATGAGCAGTTCTTC
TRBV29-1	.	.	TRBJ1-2	CSVEGGALVYGYTF	TGCAGCGTTGAGGGGGGCGCCTTGGTCTATGGCTACACCTTC
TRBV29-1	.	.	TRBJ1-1	CSVAYSGQGLITEAFF	TGCAGCGTAGCCTATAGCGGGCAGGGTCTAATCACTGAAGCTTTCTTT
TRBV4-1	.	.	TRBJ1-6	CASSLSVISPLHF	TGCGCCAGCAGCCTGTCCGTGATTTCACCCCTCCACTTT
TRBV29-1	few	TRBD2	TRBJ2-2	CSGLGEGTLNTGELFF	TGCAGCGGGTTGGGGGAGGGAACCTTGAACACCGGGGAGCTGTTTTTT
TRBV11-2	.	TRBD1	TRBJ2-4	CASSLAGQGHIQYF	TGTGCCAGCAGCTTAGCGGGACAGGGGCACATTCAGTACTTC
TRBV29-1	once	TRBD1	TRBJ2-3	CSVQGVYPGIQTDTQYF	TGCAGCGTACAGGGGGTTTATCCGGGTATTCAGACAGATACGCAGTATTTT
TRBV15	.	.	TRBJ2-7	CATSRDLAYEQYF	TGTGCCACCAGCAGAGATCTCGCCTACGAGCAGTACTTC
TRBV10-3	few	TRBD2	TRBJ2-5	CAISPTSGVGETQYF	TGTGCCATCAGCCCAACTAGCGGGGTTGGGGAGACCCAGTACTTC
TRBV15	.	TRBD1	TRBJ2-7	CATSREPRRGLTEQYF	TGTGCCACCAGCAGAGAACCCCGCAGGGGGCTCACCGAGCAGTACTTC
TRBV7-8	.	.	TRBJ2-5	CASSDRRQTQETQYF	TGTGCCAGCAGCGACAGGCGTCAGACCCAAGAGACCCAGTACTTC
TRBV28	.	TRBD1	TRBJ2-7	CASTTIGQGSNEQYF	TGTGCCAGCACCACAATCGGACAGGGGAGCAACGAGCAGTACTTC
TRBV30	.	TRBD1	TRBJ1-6	CAWSVGRGNSPLHF	TGTGCCTGGAGTGTAGGCAGGGGGAATTCACCCCTCCACTTT
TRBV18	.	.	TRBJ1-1	CASSQGNTEAFF	TGTGCCAGCTCACAGGGGAACACTGAAGCTTTCTTT
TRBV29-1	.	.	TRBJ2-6	CSARLASGANVLTF	TGCAGCGCCCGGCTGGCCTCTGGGGCCAACGTCCTGACTTTC
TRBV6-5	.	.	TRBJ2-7	CASSYTGTEQYF	TGTGCCAGCAGTTACACAGGGACTGAGCAGTACTTC
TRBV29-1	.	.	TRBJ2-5	CSGAQAQETQYF	TGCAGCGGGGCCCAGGCTCAAGAGACCCAGTACTTC
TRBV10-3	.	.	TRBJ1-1	CATSMNTEAFF	TGTGCCACCAGTATGAACACTGAAGCTTTCTTT
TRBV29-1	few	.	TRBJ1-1	CSVEIRGTEAFF	TGCAGCGTTGAGATCAGGGGCACTGAAGCTTTCTTT
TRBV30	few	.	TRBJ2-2	CAWRDTGELFF	TGTGCCTGGAGGGATACCGGGGAGCTGTTTTTT
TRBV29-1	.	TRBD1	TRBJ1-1	CSVERQGARKIFF	TGCAGCGTTGAAAGGCAGGGGGCGAGAAAAATTTTCTTT
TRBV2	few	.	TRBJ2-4	CASGSGGDVAKNIQYF	TGTGCCTCCGGCAGCGGAGGGGATGTGGCCAAAAACATTCAGTACTTC
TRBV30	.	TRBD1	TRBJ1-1	CAEGAAGPGNTEAFF	TGTGCCGAGGGGGCAGCCGGGCCGGGGAACACTGAAGCTTTCTTT
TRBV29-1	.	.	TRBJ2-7	CSVVGQDIGGSYEQYF	TGCAGCGTTGTAGGTCAGGACATAGGGGGGTCCTACGAGCAGTACTTC
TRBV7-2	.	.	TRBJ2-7	CASSLALQAREQYF	TGTGCCAGCAGCTTAGCCCTGCAAGCTAGGGAGCAGTACTTC
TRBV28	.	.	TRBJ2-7	CASGTLGPYEQYF	TGTGCCAGCGGCACACTAGGACCCTACGAGCAGTACTTC
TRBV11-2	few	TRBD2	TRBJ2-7	CASTLAGGPGEQYF	TGTGCCAGCACCTTAGCGGGAGGGCCGGGAGAGCAGTACTTC
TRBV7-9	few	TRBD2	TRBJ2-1	CASSLGGTRSLDEQFF	TGTGCCAGCAGCTTAGGTGGGACTAGATCCCTCGATGAGCAGTTCTTC
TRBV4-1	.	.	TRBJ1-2	CASSQPGRAIYGYTF	TGCGCCAGCAGCCAACCCGGGCGAGCCATCTATGGCTACACCTTC
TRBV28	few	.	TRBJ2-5	CASSSETQYF	TGTGCCAGCAGTTCAGAGACCCAGTACTTC
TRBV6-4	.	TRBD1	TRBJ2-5	CASSPGQGETQYF	TGTGCCAGCTCCCCGGGACAGGGAGAGACCCAGTACTTC
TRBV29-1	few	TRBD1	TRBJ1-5	CSATMGGGQGNQPQHF	TGCAGCGCCACGATGGGTGGGGGACAGGGGAATCAGCCCCAGCATTTT
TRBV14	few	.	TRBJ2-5	CASSRGGETQYF	TGTGCCAGCAGCCGAGGGGGGGAGACCCAGTACTTC